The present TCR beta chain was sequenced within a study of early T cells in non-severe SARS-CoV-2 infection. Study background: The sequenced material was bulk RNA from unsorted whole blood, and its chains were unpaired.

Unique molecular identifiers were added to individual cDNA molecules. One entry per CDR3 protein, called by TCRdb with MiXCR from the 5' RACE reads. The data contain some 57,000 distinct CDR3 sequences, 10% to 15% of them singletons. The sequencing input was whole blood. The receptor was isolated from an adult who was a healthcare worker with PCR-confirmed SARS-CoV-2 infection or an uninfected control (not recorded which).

This CDR3 reads CASSLAGPAGGEQFF. The CDR3, as DNA: TGTGCCAGCAGCTTAGCTGGACCAGCGGGAGGAGAGCAGTTCTTC. The rearrangement joins TRBV11-2 to TRBJ2-1; 9 bases match TRBD2. The CDR3 runs to 15 residues. Germline V gives CDR1 SGHAT, CDR2 FQNNGV. V shed 1 base, J shed 10 bases, and the junction held 8 bases outside the gene matches. The whole variable domain, filled in from reference TRBV11-2 and TRBJ2-1, reads EAGVAQSPRYKIIEKRQSVAFWCNPISGHATLYWYQQILGQGPKLLIQFQNNGVVDDSQLPKDRFSAERLKGVDSTLKIQPAKLEDSAVYLCASSLAGPAGGEQFFGPGTRLTVL.